The source of this TCR beta chain is a study of shared clonotypes between healthy human individuals. General study points: Read depth was anticipated to influence clonotype sharing among donors. Sharing across four donors was highest in naive CD4 (around 5%) and lowest in memory CD8 (approximately 0.4%). It was the non-shared clonotypes that had lower generation probabilities than clonotypes shared by all four donors.

Execution of the assay was at deep level. The protocol was immunoSEQ multiplex PCR, while the TCRdb copy is restricted to in-frame clones and leaves out a portion. The sample contains roughly 2,000,000 clones, roughly 93% of which appear only once. The naive CD8 subset, CD45RO-negative cells positively selected for CCR7, excluded terminally differentiated effector memory CD45RA+ cells. Germline CDR1 reads MNHEY; CDR2 reads SVGAGI. CDR3 length: 15 residues. The V gene lost 4 bases and the J gene lost 4 bases, with 16 bases spanning the gap. In the case of this clone: Its cognate antigen is unknown.

The rearrangement joins TRBV6-5 to TRBJ2-5; D might be TRBD2 (6 bases). The TCR comes from a man younger than 30 in good health. Some clones in this sample may be carry-over from other donors' samples. The sequenced sample was naive CD8+ T cells from PBMCs. The CDR3 spells CASSLTSGATETQYF. The CDR3 nucleotides read TGTGCCAGCAGTTTGACTAGTGGGGCTACAGAGACCCAGTACTTC.